These 6 T cell receptor beta chains originate from one sample sequenced in a study of beta chain features in type 1 diabetes. The study's findings and limits: Patients with Type 1 diabetes showed moderately but significantly shorter TCRB CDR3s in all four CD4+ subsets.

cDNA synthesis used the whole RNA isolate, giving expressed TCRB sequences. The data were produced by immunoSEQ multiplex PCR, yet TCRdb's version contains in-frame clones alone and is incomplete. Among 600,000 to 700,000 clones listed, about an eighth were seen once. Antigen specificity for these receptors is unknown. The sample consisted of naive CD4+ T cells from blood. These receptor sequences come from a young man with type 1 diabetes.

This clone was recorded a few times. V is TRBV5-6 and J is TRBJ2-5; 7 bases are a match to TRBD2. The CDR3 is 13 residues long. Germline V CDR1 and CDR2: SGHDT, YYEEEE. V was pared by 0 bases and J by 5 bases, with 1 base of the junction left unmatched. The CDR3 loop reads CASSLAGRETQYF. As DNA, the CDR3 is TGTGCCAGCAGCTTGGCCGGGAGGGAGACCCAGTACTTC.

The V and J genes are TRBV5-1 and TRBJ1-4, with D unclear. CDR1 SGHRS and CDR2 YFSETQ come from the germline V gene. Trimming cost V 2 bases and J 5 bases, with 16 bases left between them. CDR3 length equals 16 residues. The chain's CDR3 is CASSLIPGLENEKLFF. The CDR3 DNA reads TGCGCCAGCAGCTTAATACCGGGTCTAGAAAATGAAAAACTGTTTTTT.

V and J are TRBV30 and TRBJ1-4; a possible D gene is TRBD1 (6 bases). Trimming left V 0 bases short and J 5 bases short, with 10 bases between. Germline CDR1 reads GTSNPN; CDR2 reads SVGIG (reference sequence). The CDR3 sequence is 14 residues long. This chain's CDR3 is CAWSVKGVNEKLFF. CDR3 DNA sequence: TGTGCCTGGAGTGTAAAGGGGGTGAATGAAAAACTGTTTTTT.

The chain is built from TRBV18 and TRBJ2-3, with a weak D call TRBD2 (5 bases). In germline, CDR1 is KGHSH, CDR2 LQKENI. V was cut by 6 bases and J by 6 bases, with 13 bases left in between. The CDR3 extends over 13 amino acids. The CDR3 DNA reads TGTGCCAGCTCGGACGGGGAGTGGGATACGCAGTATTTT. It encodes CASSDGEWDTQYF.

The genes are TRBV5-6 and TRBJ2-3; a possible D gene is TRBD2 (6 bases). CDR3 length: 16 amino acids. CDR1 is SGHDT, CDR2 YYEEEE, per germline. The ends were cut back, 4 bases at V and 1 base at J, with 16 bases in the middle. CDR3 nucleotides: TGTGCCAGCAGCCCCAACGGGGGTTGGGGCACAGATACGCAGTATTTT. Translation gives CASSPNGGWGTDTQYF. The full variable domain, completed using reference TRBV5-6 and TRBJ2-3, is DAGVTQSPTHLIKTRGQQVTLRCSPKSGHDTVSWYQQALGQGPQFIFQYYEEEERQRGNFPDRFSGHQFPNYSSELNVNALLLGDSALYLCASSPNGGWGTDTQYFGPGTRLTVL.

The chain is built from TRBV29-1 and TRBJ1-2; 8 positions agree with TRBD1. The ends lost 1 base at V and 8 bases at J; junction bases unmatched: 6. CDR1 is SQVTM and CDR2 is ANQGSEA in the germline V gene. The CDR3 contains 13 residues. The CDR3 DNA follows: TGCAGCGTTGAAGTAACAGGGGGGCGGGGCTACACCTTC. Its protein is CSVEVTGGRGYTF.